This passage covers 22 T cell receptor beta chains from one sample sequenced in a study of human T cells and chemical hapten exposure. Regarding time point: pre-sensitization, week 0. The treatment is: therapeutic diphenylcyclopropenone sensitization with weekly scalp DPC. TCRdb reprocessed the RACE reads with MiXCR, giving one entry per CDR3 protein. The sample shows around 56,000 distinct CDR3 sequences, more than 7.5% of them seen only once. This specimen consisted of whole blood, obtained in connection with sensitization to the hapten diphenylcyclopropenone (DPC). The receptors originated from a man between 40 and 49 years old with alopecia areata. Some clones in this sample may be carry-over from other donors' samples.

This clonotype was found many times. The chain couples TRBV20-1 to TRBJ2-1; D gene uncertain. Trimming shortened V by 5 bases and J by 3 bases, and 11 bases separated the two germline ends. The CDR3 is 13 amino acids. CDR1 is DFQATT and CDR2 is SNEGSKA in the germline V gene (reference sequence). CDR3 sequence: CSAQRGIYNEQFF. The DNA for the CDR3 is TGCAGTGCTCAACGTGGGATCTACAATGAGCAGTTCTTC.

The sample holds many counts of this clonotype. The chain couples TRBV28 to TRBJ2-2; no clear D gene. The CDR3 is made up of 14 amino acids. The germline V gene encodes CDR1 MDHEN and CDR2 SYDVKM. V dropped 2 bases and J dropped 1 base, with 5 bases sitting between them. The CDR3 region is CASSLGGNTGELFF. CDR3 nucleotide sequence: TGTGCCAGCAGTTTAGGCGGGAACACCGGGGAGCTGTTTTTT.

This clonotype showed up just a few times. The genes are TRBV24-1 and TRBJ2-5; maybe TRBD2 (7 bases). V was clipped by 4 bases and J by 2 bases, with 16 bases between them. Germline CDR1 is KGHDR and CDR2 is SFDVKD. The CDR3 extends over 16 amino acids. The CDR3 nucleotides are TGTGCCACCAGTGACTCGCGCAGGGGAGGGCAAGAGACCCAGTACTTC. It codes for CATSDSRRGGQETQYF.

This rearrangement joins TRBV6-5 to TRBJ1-5; D gene unclear. Germline-derived CDR1 and CDR2 are MNHEY and SVGAGI. V lost 7 bases, J lost 3 bases, and 10 bases lay in between. The CDR3 loop spans 13 amino acids. The CDR3 region has the DNA TGTGCCAGCAAGAGGCAGGACAATCAGCCCCAGCATTTT. Translated, it gives CASKRQDNQPQHF.

This clonotype showed up many times. The J gene is TRBJ2-1, the V gene TRBV20-1; D is uncertain. CDR3 length equals 14 residues. Germline loops: CDR1 DFQATT, CDR2 SNEGSKA (reference sequence). V was pared by 0 bases and J by 3 bases, with 9 bases between. The CDR3 nucleotides are TGCAGTGCTAGAGAAGGGTCGAACTACAATGAGCAGTTCTTC. Translated: CSAREGSNYNEQFF.

This clonotype was detected only a few times. V and J are TRBV4-1 and TRBJ2-3; D possibly corresponds to TRBD2 (6 bases). CDR3 size: 15 residues. Trimming took off 3 bases at V and 2 bases at J, with 12 bases between the two ends. Germline loops: CDR1 MGHRA, CDR2 YSYEKL. CDR3 DNA sequence: TGCGCCAGCAGCCAGTCGACGGGACTCACAGATACGCAGTATTTT. This translates into CASSQSTGLTDTQYF.

This chain joins TRBV20-1 and TRBJ2-7; D perhaps matches TRBD2 (6 bases). The CDR3 has 12 amino acids. CDR1 and CDR2 from the germline V gene are DFQATT and SNEGSKA (reference sequence). V shed 3 bases and J shed 4 bases, with 10 bases lying between them. The DNA for the CDR3 is TGCAGTGCTAGCGGGAGTGGGTACGAGCAGTACTTC. It codes for CSASGSGYEQYF.

A word on this clonotype: One junction end disagrees with the germline gene, perhaps due to a read error. The chain is built from TRBV29-1 and TRBJ2-5; D is perhaps TRBD1 (5 bases). From germline, CDR1 is SQVTM and CDR2 ANQGSEA. The CDR3 length is 11 residues. The CDR3 spells CTGTREETQYF. The CDR3 DNA follows: TGTACCGGTACCAGGGAAGAGACCCAGTACTTC.

Details on this clonotype: A much larger clonotype is one base distant, so this may be a read error. V gene TRBV2 combines with J gene TRBJ2-7; unclear D gene. Germline V gene lookup returns CDR1 SNHLY and CDR2 FYNNEI. The CDR3 consists of 11 residues. V lost 2 bases and J lost 2, with 1 base in between. CDR3 sequence reads: CASSEPYEQYF. DNA for the CDR3: TGTGCCAGCAGTGAACCCTACGAGCAGTACTTC.

A few counts support this clonotype. This chain connects TRBV6-1 to TRBJ1-2; the D is unclear. Between the trimmed V and J ends, which lost 7 bases and 2 bases, there was a span of 14 bases. Germline CDR1 MNHNS, CDR2 SASEGT. The CDR3 runs to 14 residues. This chain's CDR3 is CASTGMAPNYGYTF. CDR3 nucleotide sequence: TGTGCCAGCACCGGAATGGCGCCCAACTATGGCTACACCTTC.

J is TRBJ1-4 and V is TRBV7-9; D unclear. Trimming cost V 2 bases and J 6 bases, with 7 bases left between them. The CDR3 runs 13 residues. The V gene's germline CDR1 is SEHNR and CDR2 FQNEAQ (reference sequence). CDR3: CASSLPQDEKLFF. CDR3 DNA: TGTGCCAGCAGCTTACCGCAAGATGAAAAACTGTTTTTT.

This clonotype was picked up many times. This sequence joins TRBV9 and TRBJ2-5, with TRBD1 identical over 9 bases. The CDR3 extends over 15 amino acids. Germline loops: CDR1 SGDLS, CDR2 YYNGEE. Germline trimming cut 4 bases from V and 4 bases from J; bases unmatched to any gene: 8. CDR3 protein: CASSIGQGWRETQYF. CDR3 bases: TGTGCCAGCAGCATCGGACAGGGGTGGCGAGAGACCCAGTACTTC.

The rearrangement uses TRBV6-1 and TRBJ2-1, with D possibly TRBD1 on 5 matching bases. The CDR3 is made up of 15 amino acids. Trimming pared 5 bases from V and 0 bases from J, leaving 11 bases between. Germline CDR1 reads MNHNS; CDR2 reads SASEGT. CDR3 in amino acids: CASSIRQSSYNEQFF. The CDR3 DNA sequence: TGTGCCAGCAGTATACGACAGAGCTCCTACAATGAGCAGTTCTTC.

This clonotype was observed a single time. The junction and the germline gene differ at one end; a read error may be behind it. The rearrangement uses TRBV2 and TRBJ2-5; no clear D gene. This CDR3 region has 10 residues. Germline V gene sequence: CDR1 SNHLY, CDR2 FYNNEI. The DNA of the CDR3 is TGTGTCAGCAGCGAAGAGACCCAGTACTTC. This gives the protein CVSSEETQYF.

This clonotype appeared a few times. The chain employs TRBV28 and TRBJ2-7; D ambiguous. The CDR3 is 15 residues long. Trimming took off 7 bases at V and 5 bases at J, with 21 bases between the two ends. Per germline, CDR1 MDHEN and CDR2 SYDVKM. The CDR3 is CASTPTPESRDEQYF. CDR3 nucleotide sequence: TGTGCCAGCACTCCCACCCCGGAGTCTAGGGACGAGCAGTACTTC.

This clonotype was counted at least ten times. This sequence joins TRBV15 and TRBJ2-1, with D unclear. V was trimmed by 1 base and J by 7 bases, leaving 11 bases between them. The CDR3 runs to 14 residues. Germline V gene data show CDR1 as LNHNV and CDR2 as YYDKDF (reference sequence). CDR3: CATSRARPRNEQFF. The CDR3 DNA sequence: TGTGCCACCAGCAGAGCGCGGCCTAGGAATGAGCAGTTCTTC.

This clonotype was counted ten times or more. This rearrangement joins TRBV20-1 to TRBJ2-1, with 7 bases identical to TRBD1. This CDR3 comprises 15 residues. The J segment lost 4 bases and the V segment lost 5 bases, leaving 11 bases of the junction unmatched. CDR1 DFQATT and CDR2 SNEGSKA come from the germline V gene (reference sequence). CDR3 nucleotide sequence: TGCAGTGCTCCGAAACCCGGGACAGATTACAATGAGCAGTTCTTC. Translation gives CSAPKPGTDYNEQFF.

This clonotype occurred many times. The CDR3 sequence: CASGQGGLNTGELFF. CDR3 sequence (DNA): TGTGCCAGCGGGCAAGGCGGCCTGAACACCGGGGAGCTGTTTTTT. The chain uses TRBV5-5 and TRBJ2-2; no definite D call. The CDR3 spans 15 residues. Germline CDR1 SGHKS, CDR2 YYEKEE (reference sequence). V was trimmed by 7 bases and J by 1 base, leaving 14 bases between them. The complete variable domain, with remaining parts taken from reference TRBV5-5 and TRBJ2-2, reads DAGVTQSPTHLIKTRGQQVTLRCSPISGHKSVSWYQQVLGQGPQFIFQYYEKEERGRGNFPDRFSARQFPNYSSELNVNALLLGDSALYLCASGQGGLNTGELFFGEGSRLTVL.

This clonotype was found many times. V gene TRBV7-9 combines with J gene TRBJ2-7, with D perhaps assigned TRBD1 or TRBD2 (5 bases each). The germline V gene has CDR1 SEHNR and CDR2 FQNEAQ (reference sequence). The CDR3 length is 13 residues. Trimming shortened V by 6 bases and J by 5 bases, and 14 bases separated the two germline ends. Written as DNA, the CDR3 is TGTGCCAGCAGACTGGGACCGAATGACGAGCAGTACTTC. It translates to CASRLGPNDEQYF.

The CDR3 reads CASSDPSNEQFF. CDR3 bases: TGCGCCAGCAGCGACCCTAGCAATGAGCAGTTCTTC. The chain has TRBV5-1 and TRBJ2-1; unclear D gene. The CDR3 is 12 amino acids. In germline, CDR1 is SGHRS, CDR2 YFSETQ. V was clipped by 4 bases and J by 6 bases, with 8 bases between them. The full variable domain, completed using reference TRBV5-1 and TRBJ2-1, is KAGVTQTPRYLIKTRGQQVTLSCSPISGHRSVSWYQQTPGQGLQFLFEYFSETQRNKGNFPGRFSGRQFSNSRSEMNVSTLELGDSALYLCASSDPSNEQFFGPGTRLTVL.

This clonotype was seen ten or more times. V gene TRBV7-9 combines with J gene TRBJ2-7; TRBD2 matches at 9 bases. CDR3 size: 15 residues. Looked up from germline, CDR1 is SEHNR and CDR2 is FQNEAQ (reference sequence). Unmatched junction bases numbered 11, after V lost 5 bases and J lost 6 bases. CDR3 in amino acids: CASSNWAGGQFEQYF. The CDR3 DNA reads as TGTGCCAGCAGCAATTGGGCGGGAGGGCAGTTCGAGCAGTACTTC. Filled out from reference TRBV7-9 and TRBJ2-7, the complete variable domain reads DTGVSQNPRHKITKRGQNVTFRCDPISEHNRLYWYRQTLGQGPEFLTYFQNEAQLEKSRLLSDRFSAERPKGSFSTLEIQRTEQGDSAMYLCASSNWAGGQFEQYFGPGTRLTVT.

This clonotype occurred a few times. V and J are TRBV25-1 and TRBJ2-1; 13 bases are shared with TRBD2. This CDR3 has 14 residues. CDR1 is MGHDK, CDR2 SYGVNS, per germline. J gave up 8 bases and V 8 bases, and 6 bases lay outside the gene matches. This CDR3 is CASSLAGGVYEQFF. CDR3 bases: TGTGCCAGCTCACTAGCGGGAGGGGTGTATGAGCAGTTCTTC.